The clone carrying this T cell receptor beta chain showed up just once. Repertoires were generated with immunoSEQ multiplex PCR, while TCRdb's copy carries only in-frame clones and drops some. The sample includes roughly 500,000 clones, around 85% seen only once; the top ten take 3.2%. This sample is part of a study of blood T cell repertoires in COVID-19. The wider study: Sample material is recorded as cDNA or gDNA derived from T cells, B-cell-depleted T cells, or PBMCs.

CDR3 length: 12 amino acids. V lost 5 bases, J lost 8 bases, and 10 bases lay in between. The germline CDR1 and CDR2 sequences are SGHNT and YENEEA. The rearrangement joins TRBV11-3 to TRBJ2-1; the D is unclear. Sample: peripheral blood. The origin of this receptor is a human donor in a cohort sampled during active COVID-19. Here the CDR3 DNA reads TGTGCCAGCAGCCCCCGATCGGATGAGCAGTTCTTC. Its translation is CASSPRSDEQFF.